The 18 T cell receptor beta chains given below trace back to one sample, sequenced in a study of shared clonotypes between healthy human individuals. Sequenced by immunoSEQ multiplex PCR; TCRdb stores in-frame clones only, minus some. The sample yields about 1.1 million clones, around 82% seen once. Sequenced sample: memory CD4+ T cells from PBMCs. The subset denotes: CD45RA-negative fraction. All receptors derive from a man between 18 and 35 years old in good health. Some clones in this sample may be carry-over from other donors' samples.

This chain links TRBV5-4 with TRBJ2-1; tentative D call: TRBD2 (5 bases). V was shortened by 0 bases and J by 7 bases, with 14 bases between the two germline ends. Per the germline V gene, CDR1 is SGHNT and CDR2 is YYREEE (reference sequence). This CDR3 has 15 residues. CDR3 in amino acids: CASSLERGRTNEQFF. CDR3 nucleotide sequence: TGTGCCAGCAGCTTGGAGCGAGGGCGGACGAATGAGCAGTTCTTC. Variable domain in full (rest from reference TRBV5-4 and TRBJ2-1): ETGVTQSPTHLIKTRGQQVTLRCSSQSGHNTVSWYQQALGQGPQFIFQYYREEENGRGNFPPRFSGLQFPNYSSELNVNALELDDSALYLCASSLERGRTNEQFFGPGTRLTVL.

The J gene is TRBJ1-2, the V gene TRBV5-4; 10 nucleotides agree with TRBD1. The CDR3 is made up of 14 amino acids. CDR1 SGHNT and CDR2 YYREEE come from the germline V gene (reference sequence). Trimming cost V 0 bases and J 7 bases; bases outside gene matches: 3. The CDR3 region has the DNA TGTGCCAGCAGCTTGGTCGGGACAGGGGCTGGCTACACCTTC. Translation: CASSLVGTGAGYTF.

The rearrangement uses TRBV28 and TRBJ2-2, with 13 bases aligning to TRBD2. V was clipped by 5 bases and J by 6 bases; unmatched bases: 0. Germline CDR1 is MDHEN and CDR2 is SYDVKM. This CDR3 has 14 residues. The CDR3 bases are TGTGCCAGCAGTACTAGCGGGAGGGCCGGGGAGCTGTTTTTT. Translating gives CASSTSGRAGELFF.

The sample holds a few counts of this clone. The V call is TRBV19, the J call TRBJ2-2, with 11 positions matching TRBD2. The germline CDR1 and CDR2 sequences are LNHDA and SQIVND (reference sequence). The CDR3 loop spans 14 amino acids. Unmatched junction bases numbered 4, after V lost 8 bases and J lost 5 bases. The CDR3 reads CASGGTSGTGELFF. In DNA, the CDR3 is TGTGCCAGTGGCGGGACTAGCGGTACCGGGGAGCTGTTTTTT.

This sequence joins TRBV7-2 and TRBJ2-5; D ambiguous. CDR3 length equals 14 residues. Trimming shortened V by 1 base and J by 2 bases, and 8 bases separated the two germline ends. Germline values: CDR1 SGHTA, CDR2 FQGNSA. In nucleotides, the CDR3 is TGTGCCAGCAGCTTAGACTACAGACAAGAGACCCAGTACTTC. Translating gives CASSLDYRQETQYF.

This rearrangement joins TRBV27 to TRBJ2-7; 10 nucleotides match TRBD2. V dropped 2 bases and J dropped 4; count of bases not matched to a gene: 11. The CDR3 is made up of 17 amino acids. Per germline, CDR1 MNHEY and CDR2 SMNVEV (reference sequence). The CDR3, as DNA: TGTGCCAGCAGTTTAACTGGAGCGGGAGGGCCGAAATACGAGCAGTACTTC. Residues: CASSLTGAGGPKYEQYF.

The rearrangement uses TRBV5-6 and TRBJ1-2, with 7 bases that match TRBD1. J was trimmed by 5 bases and V by 0 bases; bases with no gene match: 7. CDR1 and CDR2 from the germline V gene are SGHDT and YYEEEE. The CDR3 consists of 15 residues. The CDR3, as DNA: TGTGCCAGCAGCTTGGGTCTCGGGACAGAGTATGGCTACACCTTC. It encodes CASSLGLGTEYGYTF.

The J gene is TRBJ2-2, the V gene TRBV7-9; D is undetermined. Germline V gene sequence: CDR1 SEHNR, CDR2 FQNEAQ (reference sequence). The CDR3 runs 14 residues. Deletions cut 3 bases from V and 5 bases from J, with 10 bases between. CDR3 protein: CASSFSSSTGELFF. CDR3 DNA sequence: TGTGCCAGCAGCTTTTCGAGCAGTACCGGGGAGCTGTTTTTT.

The chain employs TRBV28 and TRBJ2-1, with 9 bases that match TRBD1. Looked up from germline, CDR1 is MDHEN and CDR2 is SYDVKM. This CDR3 region has 16 residues. V dropped 4 bases and J dropped 7; count of bases not matched to a gene: 11. CDR3: CASSSPRGQGRNEQFF. Here the CDR3 DNA reads TGTGCCAGCAGTTCCCCTCGGGGACAGGGACGTAATGAGCAGTTCTTC.

The V gene is TRBV30, the J gene TRBJ2-1, with 10 bases matching TRBD2. Trimming removed 3 bases from V and 15 bases from J; junction bases left unmatched: 8. CDR1 GTSNPN and CDR2 SVGIG come from the germline V gene (reference sequence). The CDR3 covers 12 residues. CDR3: CAWRGSGRAAFF. CDR3 DNA: TGTGCCTGGAGGGGGAGCGGGAGGGCCGCGTTCTTC. Combining the CDR3 with reference TRBV30 and TRBJ2-1 gives the whole variable domain SQTIHQWPATLVQPVGSPLSLECTVEGTSNPNLYWYRQAAGRGLQLLFYSVGIGQISSEVPQNLSASRPQDRQFILSSKKLLLSDSGFYLCAWRGSGRAAFFGPGTRLTVL.

This clone appeared a single time. The rearrangement links TRBV7-9 to TRBJ2-1, with D hard to call. CDR3 size: 11 residues. In germline, CDR1 is SEHNR, CDR2 FQNEAQ (reference sequence). Trimming took off 5 bases at V and 9 bases at J, with 8 bases between the two ends. The DNA for the CDR3 is TGTGCCAGCAGCAATATGGCTGAGCAGTTCTTC. Translated, it gives CASSNMAEQFF.

This chain uses TRBV28 with TRBJ2-1, with no clear D. Trimming pared 4 bases from V and 3 bases from J, leaving 10 bases between. This CDR3 has 14 amino acids. The germline gives CDR1 MDHEN, CDR2 SYDVKM. Written as DNA, the CDR3 is TGTGCCAGCAGTTCCCGACCGTTCTACAATGAGCAGTTCTTC. Its translation: CASSSRPFYNEQFF.

The chain uses TRBV28 and TRBJ2-1, with a weak D call TRBD1 (5 bases). This CDR3 contains 16 residues. Germline V gene data show CDR1 as MDHEN and CDR2 as SYDVKM. V was cut by 6 bases and J by 3 bases, with 18 bases left in between. CDR3 nucleotides: TGTGCCAGCAGCCCTCCCTTCCAGGGATTCTACAATGAGCAGTTCTTC. It specifies CASSPPFQGFYNEQFF.

V is TRBV29-1 and J is TRBJ1-4, with 7 nucleotides matching TRBD1. Losses at the gene ends were 4 bases for V and 0 bases for J; bases not matched to a gene: 5. This CDR3 is 15 amino acids long. Germline V gives CDR1 SQVTM, CDR2 ANQGSEA. This CDR3 reads CSVVGTAATNEKLFF. The CDR3 region has the DNA TGCAGCGTTGTTGGGACAGCCGCAACTAATGAAAAACTGTTTTTT.

The chain is built from TRBV11-2 and TRBJ2-7; D is possibly TRBD1 or TRBD2 (8 bases each). Trimming cost V 4 bases and J 2 bases, with 15 bases left between them. CDR3 length equals 15 residues. Looked up from germline, CDR1 is SGHAT and CDR2 is FQNNGV. The CDR3 reads CASSSGGDRTYEQYF. The CDR3 region has the DNA TGTGCCAGCAGCTCGGGGGGGGACAGGACCTACGAGCAGTACTTC. The full variable domain, its missing parts supplied by reference TRBV11-2 and TRBJ2-7, is EAGVAQSPRYKIIEKRQSVAFWCNPISGHATLYWYQQILGQGPKLLIQFQNNGVVDDSQLPKDRFSAERLKGVDSTLKIQPAKLEDSAVYLCASSSGGDRTYEQYFGPGTRLTVT.

Of note for this clone: The same CDR3 is also encoded by other DNA sequences in this sample. The genes are TRBV5-1 and TRBJ2-7; 9 bases map to TRBD1. Germline V gene data show CDR1 as SGHRS and CDR2 as YFSETQ. V shed 0 bases, J shed 4 bases, and the junction held 2 bases outside the gene matches. This CDR3 has 14 amino acids. As DNA, the CDR3 is TGCGCCAGCAGCTTGGAGACAGGGGGTTACGAGCAGTACTTC. Translating it yields CASSLETGGYEQYF.

CDR3 coding DNA: TGTGCCAGCTCGCGTACGTCTAGCACAGATACGCAGTATTTT. The encoded protein is CASSRTSSTDTQYF. The J gene is TRBJ2-3, the V gene TRBV18; D remains unclear. In germline, CDR1 is KGHSH, CDR2 LQKENI. V lost 6 bases and J lost 0, with 10 bases in between. This CDR3 comprises 14 residues.

The rearrangement links TRBV11-2 to TRBJ2-1; weak D call: TRBD2 (6 bases). Trimming pared 5 bases from V and 4 bases from J, leaving 12 bases between. Germline CDR1 is SGHAT and CDR2 is FQNNGV. This CDR3 comprises 14 residues. The CDR3, as DNA: TGTGCCAGCAGCAGAGCTAGCGTTTACAATGAGCAGTTCTTC. This sequence encodes CASSRASVYNEQFF.